The present entry profiles one T cell receptor (beta chain) with its context. This clone showed up just a few times. This receptor's antigen is unknown. No qualities accompany the bases; no much larger clone lies one base away. These data are taken from a study of beta chain features in type 1 diabetes (dated 2018 in TCRdb). With regard to the full study: Mean age, gender distribution, total cell number and subset yield were not different between patients and healthy donors. Regulatory and stem cell-like memory subsets were isolated from only 8 patients and roughly eight healthy donors, whereas naive and central memory subsets came from all 30 or so donors. In the study, recently diagnosed type 1 diabetes patients and matched healthy donors were compared on the TCRB repertoires of their sorted circulating CD4+ T cell subsets. A total of roughly 99,000,000 sorted cells were examined across all samples, and the number of cells per subset was strongly correlated with RNA yield. Overall results and qualifications from the work: Shorter templates might be favored by PCR, yet because patient and control samples were amplified and corrected together, any such skew would affect both groups equally. Naive, central memory and regulatory TCRB repertoires appeared to be more similar among patients than among healthy donors. Because cDNA rather than genomic DNA was sequenced, highly expressing activated cells could have been over-represented, although no difference in activation and CD3 levels was found between groups. Only small numbers of individuals were included in the HLA sub-analyses, which left unresolved whether HLA type had any influence on TCRB rearrangement. Type 1 diabetes patients showed a moderate but significant shortening of TCRB CDR3 length in all four CD4+ subsets. At VDJ recombination sites, patients with type 1 diabetes made fewer insertions and deleted more nucleotides, a pattern implying thymic rearrangement abnormalities.

A single peripheral blood draw of about 116 mL on average was collected from each donor into heparinised tubes. A BD FACSAria II was used to sort naive, central memory, regulatory and stem cell-like memory CD4+ T cells with a panel that included CD45RO, CCR7, CD25, CD127, CD95 and CD27. All sorted populations exceeded 95% purity. Right away, PBMCs were isolated by Lymphoprep density gradient centrifugation and were stained directly, with no culture step. Samples were stained and sorted in pairs, with one healthy donor and one patient per experiment, so that batch effects were minimized. V loses 3 bases, J loses 5 bases, and the germline ends lie 12 bases apart. Its CDR3 holds 14 amino acids, cysteine through phenylalanine. Here the CDR3 DNA is all that survives: 42 bases in frame from base 1. CDR1 is given as SGHRS and CDR2 as YFSETQ, both from the germline V gene. The High Capacity cDNA Reverse Transcription Kit was used to reverse transcribe all of the isolated RNA, meaning that expressed TCRB transcripts were what got sequenced. Naive, central memory and regulatory T cell samples underwent deep immunoSEQ sequencing, averaging around 4 million total reads per sample. Sorted cells were lysed in RLT buffer and RNA was extracted with DNase-treated RNeasy Micro or Mini kits, depending on cell number. To prevent cross-contamination, every cell subset was processed on its own, while patient and healthy donor samples were processed together. The immunoSEQ multiplex PCR was used to amplify TCRB sequences from cDNA, yielding 87-bp fragments that span the CDR3 region. Sequencing of the amplicons was done on the Illumina HiSeq platform. Regarding the original processing steps: PCR bias was corrected computationally using synthetic template baselines, and reads within Hamming distance 2 were collapsed, with unmergeable singletons discarded. Reads were aligned against IMGT to assign V, D and J genes, CDR3 length and insertions or deletions at six rearrangement sites. Within each subset, clonotype counts were normalized to sorted cell number, after which true diversity and Gini coefficients were computed with the tcR R package. The overlap coefficient, calculated on TCRB nucleotide sequences, was used to quantify repertoire sharing. As a proxy for the pre-selection repertoire, out-of-frame TCRB sequences from naive cells were analyzed. The table was pulled from immuneACCESS by TCRdb, which kept in-frame rearrangements only. Such tables lose some clones; where checked, under half of the loss comes from unresolved V genes, and the rest has no known cause. That table furnishes V, J and clone size, whereas the DNA furnished D and trimming. The sample table lists almost 350,000 clones, 15% to 20% of them with a count of one. 0.044% of the sample lies in the top ten.

The specimen sequenced was naive CD4+ T cells from blood. The sample's cell subset or site label is to be understood as: true naive CD4+ T cells. The V gene is TRBV5-1 and the J gene is TRBJ2-1, with the D gene call left open. This clonotype was obtained from a woman younger than 35 in good health. In nucleotide form, the sequence is TGCGCCAGCAGCTCAACACCCCCCAACAATGAGCAGTTCTTC. The encoded protein is CASSSTPPNNEQFF.